What follows is one TCR beta chain and its context. This record comes from a study of shared clonotypes between healthy human individuals. Generated by immunoSEQ multiplex PCR, the TCRdb table keeps only in-frame clones and is missing some. The sample includes approximately 720,000 clones, around 72% of them seen just once. Germline V gene sequence: CDR1 SGHTA, CDR2 FQGNSA. The CDR3 covers 16 residues. Deletions cut 2 bases from V and 2 bases from J, with 15 bases between. Sequencing was carried out using memory CD4+ T cells sorted from blood. The subset here: CD45RA-negative fraction. This rearrangement joins TRBV7-2 to TRBJ2-5; the D gene is possibly TRBD1 (5 bases). The sequence was obtained from a woman younger than 45 in good health. The CDR3 region has the DNA TGTGCCAGCAGCTTAAGGGGTGGGTACAGGCAAGAGACCCAGTACTTC. Translating it yields CASSLRGGYRQETQYF.